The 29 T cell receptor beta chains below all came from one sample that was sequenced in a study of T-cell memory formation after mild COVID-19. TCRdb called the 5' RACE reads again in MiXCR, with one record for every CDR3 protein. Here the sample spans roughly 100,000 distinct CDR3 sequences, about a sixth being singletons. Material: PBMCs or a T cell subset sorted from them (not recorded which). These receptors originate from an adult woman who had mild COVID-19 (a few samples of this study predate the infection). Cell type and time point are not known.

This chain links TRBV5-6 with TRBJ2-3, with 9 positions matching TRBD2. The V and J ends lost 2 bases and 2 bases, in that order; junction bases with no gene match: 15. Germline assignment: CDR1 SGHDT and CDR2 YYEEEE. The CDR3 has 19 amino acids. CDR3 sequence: CASSFGALAGVGFTDTQYF. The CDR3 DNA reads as TGTGCCAGCAGCTTTGGGGCATTAGCGGGAGTTGGGTTCACAGATACGCAGTATTTT.

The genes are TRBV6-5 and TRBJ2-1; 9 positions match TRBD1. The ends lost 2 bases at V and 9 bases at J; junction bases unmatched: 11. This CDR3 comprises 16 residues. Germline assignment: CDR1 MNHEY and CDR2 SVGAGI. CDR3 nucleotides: TGTGCCAGCAGTTACCCTACAGGGGGCGTCGGTAGTGAGCAGTTCTTC. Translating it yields CASSYPTGGVGSEQFF.

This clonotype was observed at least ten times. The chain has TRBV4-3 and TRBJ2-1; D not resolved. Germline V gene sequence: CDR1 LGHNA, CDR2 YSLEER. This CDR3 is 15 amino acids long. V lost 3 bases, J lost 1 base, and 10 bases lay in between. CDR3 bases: TGCGCCAGCAGCCAGGGTAGGGCGTCCTACAATGAGCAGTTCTTC. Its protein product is CASSQGRASYNEQFF.

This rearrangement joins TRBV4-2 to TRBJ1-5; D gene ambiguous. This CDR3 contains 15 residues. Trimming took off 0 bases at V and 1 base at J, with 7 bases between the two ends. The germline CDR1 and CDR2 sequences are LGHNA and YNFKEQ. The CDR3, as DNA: TGTGCCAGCAGCCAAGAGTCGGACAGCAATCAGCCCCAGCATTTT. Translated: CASSQESDSNQPQHF.

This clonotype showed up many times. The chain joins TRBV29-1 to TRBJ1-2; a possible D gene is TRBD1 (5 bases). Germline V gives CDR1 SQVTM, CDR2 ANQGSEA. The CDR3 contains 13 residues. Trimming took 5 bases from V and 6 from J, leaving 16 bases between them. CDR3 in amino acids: CSVLGGEVDGYTF. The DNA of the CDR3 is TGCAGCGTTCTCGGGGGGGAAGTGGATGGCTACACCTTC. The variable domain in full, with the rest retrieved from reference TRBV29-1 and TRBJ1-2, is SAVISQKPSRDICQRGTSLTIQCQVDSQVTMMFWYRQQPGQSLTLIATANQGSEATYESGFVIDKFPISRPNLTFSTLTVSNMSPEDSSIYLCSVLGGEVDGYTFGSGTRLTVV.

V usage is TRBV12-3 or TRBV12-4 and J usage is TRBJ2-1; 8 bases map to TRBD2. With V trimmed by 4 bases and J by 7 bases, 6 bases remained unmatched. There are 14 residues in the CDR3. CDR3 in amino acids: CASSSGTSQNEQFF. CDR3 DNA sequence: TGTGCCAGCAGTTCCGGGACTAGTCAAAATGAGCAGTTCTTC.

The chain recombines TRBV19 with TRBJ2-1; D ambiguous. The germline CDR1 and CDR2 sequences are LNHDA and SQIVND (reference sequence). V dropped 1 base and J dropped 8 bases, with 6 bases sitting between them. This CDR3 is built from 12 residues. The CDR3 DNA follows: TGTGCCAGTAGTATAGGGTCAGATGAGCAGTTCTTC. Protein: CASSIGSDEQFF.

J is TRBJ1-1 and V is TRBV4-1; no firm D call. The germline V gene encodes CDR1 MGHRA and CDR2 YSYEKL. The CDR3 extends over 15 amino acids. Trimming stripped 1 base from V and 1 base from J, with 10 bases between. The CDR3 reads CASSQVGGPNTEAFF. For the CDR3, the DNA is TGCGCCAGCAGCCAAGTCGGTGGGCCGAACACTGAAGCTTTCTTT.

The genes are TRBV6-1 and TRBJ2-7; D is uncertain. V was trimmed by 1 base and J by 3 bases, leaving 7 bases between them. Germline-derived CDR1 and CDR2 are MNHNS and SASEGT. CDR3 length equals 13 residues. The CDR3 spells CASSEEASYEQYF. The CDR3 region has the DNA TGTGCCAGCAGTGAAGAAGCCAGCTACGAGCAGTACTTC.

The CDR3 nucleotides read TGTGCCAGCAGCTTAGATCGACTAGCGGGAGGCCCAGAGATGATTAGCACAGATACGCAGTATTTT. Residues: CASSLDRLAGGPEMISTDTQYF. The gene calls are TRBV11-2 and TRBJ2-3, with 13 nucleotides matching TRBD2. CDR1 and CDR2 (germline): SGHAT, FQNNGV. CDR3 length equals 22 residues. Germline trimming cut 0 bases from V and 0 bases from J; bases unmatched to any gene: 15. Combining the CDR3 with reference TRBV11-2 and TRBJ2-3 gives the whole variable domain EAGVAQSPRYKIIEKRQSVAFWCNPISGHATLYWYQQILGQGPKLLIQFQNNGVVDDSQLPKDRFSAERLKGVDSTLKIQPAKLEDSAVYLCASSLDRLAGGPEMISTDTQYFGPGTRLTVL.

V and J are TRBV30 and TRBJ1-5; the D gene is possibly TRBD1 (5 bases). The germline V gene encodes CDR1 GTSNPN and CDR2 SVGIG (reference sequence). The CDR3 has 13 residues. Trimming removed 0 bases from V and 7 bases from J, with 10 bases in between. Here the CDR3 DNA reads TGTGCCTGGAGTGTAGAGTGGGACCAGCCCCAGCATTTT. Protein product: CAWSVEWDQPQHF.

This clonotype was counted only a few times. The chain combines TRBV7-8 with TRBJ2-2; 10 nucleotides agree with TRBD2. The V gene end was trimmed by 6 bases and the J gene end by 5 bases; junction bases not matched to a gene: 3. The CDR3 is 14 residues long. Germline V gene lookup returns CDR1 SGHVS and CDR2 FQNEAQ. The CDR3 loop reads CASRGLAETGELFF. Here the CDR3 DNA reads TGTGCCAGCAGAGGACTAGCGGAGACCGGGGAGCTGTTTTTT.

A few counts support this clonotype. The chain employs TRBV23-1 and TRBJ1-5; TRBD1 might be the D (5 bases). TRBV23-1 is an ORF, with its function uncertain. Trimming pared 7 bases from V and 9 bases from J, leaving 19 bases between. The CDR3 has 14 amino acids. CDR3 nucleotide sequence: TGCGCCAGCAAAACTTCCGGGACGCCGAGGCCCCAGCATTTT. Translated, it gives CASKTSGTPRPQHF.

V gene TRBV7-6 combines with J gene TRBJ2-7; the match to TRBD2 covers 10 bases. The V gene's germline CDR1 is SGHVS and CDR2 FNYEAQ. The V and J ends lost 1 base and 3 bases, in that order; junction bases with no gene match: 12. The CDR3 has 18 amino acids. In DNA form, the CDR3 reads TGTGCCAGCAGCTTAGAGGAGGGAAGCGGGGGGGCCATCTACGAGCAGTACTTC. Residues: CASSLEEGSGGAIYEQYF.

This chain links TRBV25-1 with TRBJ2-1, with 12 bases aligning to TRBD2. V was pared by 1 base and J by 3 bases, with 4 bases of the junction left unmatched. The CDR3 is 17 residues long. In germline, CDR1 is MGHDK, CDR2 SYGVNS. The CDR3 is CASSESKLAGGYNEQFF. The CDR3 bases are TGTGCCAGCAGTGAATCTAAACTAGCGGGAGGCTACAATGAGCAGTTCTTC.

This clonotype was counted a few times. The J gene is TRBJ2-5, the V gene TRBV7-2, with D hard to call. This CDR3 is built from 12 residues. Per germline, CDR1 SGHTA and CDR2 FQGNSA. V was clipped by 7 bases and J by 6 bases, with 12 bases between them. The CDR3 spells CASTHLEQTQYF. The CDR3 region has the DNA TGTGCCAGCACCCACCTTGAACAGACCCAGTACTTC.

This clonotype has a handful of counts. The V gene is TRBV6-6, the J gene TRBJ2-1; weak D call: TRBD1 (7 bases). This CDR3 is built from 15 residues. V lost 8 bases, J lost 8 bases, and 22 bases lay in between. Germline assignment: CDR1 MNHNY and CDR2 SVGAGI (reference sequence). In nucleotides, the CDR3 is TGTGCCAGCCGGCGGGACAGCAGCCCGCGAGATGAGCAGTTCTTC. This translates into CASRRDSSPRDEQFF.

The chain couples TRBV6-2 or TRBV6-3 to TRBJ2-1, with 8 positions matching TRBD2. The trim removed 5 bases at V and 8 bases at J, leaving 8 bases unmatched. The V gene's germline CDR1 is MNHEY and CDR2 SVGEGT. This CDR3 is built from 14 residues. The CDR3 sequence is CASSESAGVDEQFF. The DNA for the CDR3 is TGTGCCAGCAGTGAATCAGCGGGAGTAGATGAGCAGTTCTTC.

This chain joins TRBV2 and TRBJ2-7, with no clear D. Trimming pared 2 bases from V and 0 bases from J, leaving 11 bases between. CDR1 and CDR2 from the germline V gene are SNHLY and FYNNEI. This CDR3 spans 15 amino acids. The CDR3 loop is CASSESRLLSYEQYF. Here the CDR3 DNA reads TGTGCCAGCAGTGAATCACGTCTCCTCTCCTACGAGCAGTACTTC.

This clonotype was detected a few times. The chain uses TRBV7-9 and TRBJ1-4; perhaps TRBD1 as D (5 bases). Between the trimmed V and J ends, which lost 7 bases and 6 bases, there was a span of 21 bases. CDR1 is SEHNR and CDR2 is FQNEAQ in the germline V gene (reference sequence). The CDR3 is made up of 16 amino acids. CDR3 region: CASIDGTTRTDEKLFF. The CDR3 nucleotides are TGTGCCAGCATCGACGGGACGACCAGAACGGATGAAAAACTGTTTTTT.

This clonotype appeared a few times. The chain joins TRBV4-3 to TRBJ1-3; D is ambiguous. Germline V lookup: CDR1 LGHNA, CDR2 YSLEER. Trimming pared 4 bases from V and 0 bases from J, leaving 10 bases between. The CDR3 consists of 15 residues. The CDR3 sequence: CASSPRTASGNTIYF. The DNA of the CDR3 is TGCGCCAGCAGCCCTCGAACAGCCTCTGGAAACACCATATATTTT.

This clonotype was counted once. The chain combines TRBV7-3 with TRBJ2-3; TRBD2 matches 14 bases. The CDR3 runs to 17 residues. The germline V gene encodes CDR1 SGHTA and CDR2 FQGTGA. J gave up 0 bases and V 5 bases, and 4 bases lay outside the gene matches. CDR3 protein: CASSAGLAGASTDTQYF. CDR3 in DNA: TGTGCCAGCAGCGCGGGACTAGCGGGAGCCAGCACAGATACGCAGTATTTT.

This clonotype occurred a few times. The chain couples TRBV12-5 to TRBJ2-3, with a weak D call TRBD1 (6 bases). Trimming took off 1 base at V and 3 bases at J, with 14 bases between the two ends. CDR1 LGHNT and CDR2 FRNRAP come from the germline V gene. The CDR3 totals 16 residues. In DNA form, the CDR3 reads TGTGCTAGTGGTTTGGGTATACAGGGTAGGACAGATACGCAGTATTTT. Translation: CASGLGIQGRTDTQYF.

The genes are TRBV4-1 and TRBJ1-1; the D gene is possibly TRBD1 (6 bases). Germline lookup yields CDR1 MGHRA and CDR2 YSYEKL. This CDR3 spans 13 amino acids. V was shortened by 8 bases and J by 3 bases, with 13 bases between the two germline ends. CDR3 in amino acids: CASRAEGDTEAFF. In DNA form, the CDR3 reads TGCGCCAGCCGGGCCGAGGGGGACACTGAAGCTTTCTTT.

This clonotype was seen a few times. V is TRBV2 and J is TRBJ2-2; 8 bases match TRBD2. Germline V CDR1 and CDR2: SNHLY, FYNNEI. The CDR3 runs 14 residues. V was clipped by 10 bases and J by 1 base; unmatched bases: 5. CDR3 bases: TGTGCCATACAAGCGGGAGAGAACACCGGGGAGCTGTTTTTT. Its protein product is CAIQAGENTGELFF.

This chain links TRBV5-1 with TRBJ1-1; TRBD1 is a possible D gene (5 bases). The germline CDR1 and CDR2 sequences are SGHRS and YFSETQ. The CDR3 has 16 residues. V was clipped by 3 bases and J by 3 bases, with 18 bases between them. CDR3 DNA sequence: TGCGCCAGCAGCTCACCGCGAGGGGAGGAGGACACTGAAGCTTTCTTT. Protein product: CASSSPRGEEDTEAFF.

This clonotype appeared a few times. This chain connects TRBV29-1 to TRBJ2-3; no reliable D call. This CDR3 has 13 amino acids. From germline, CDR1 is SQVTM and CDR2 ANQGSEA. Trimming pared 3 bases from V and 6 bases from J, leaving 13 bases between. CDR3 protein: CSVEWPTLDTQYF. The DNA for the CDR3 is TGCAGCGTTGAGTGGCCCACACTGGATACGCAGTATTTT.

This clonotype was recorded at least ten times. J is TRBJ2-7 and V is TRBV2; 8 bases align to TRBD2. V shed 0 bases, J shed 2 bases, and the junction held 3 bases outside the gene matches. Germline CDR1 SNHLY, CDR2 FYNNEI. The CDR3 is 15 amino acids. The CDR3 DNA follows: TGTGCCAGCAGTGAAGCACGAGCGGGGGCCTACGAGCAGTACTTC. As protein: CASSEARAGAYEQYF.

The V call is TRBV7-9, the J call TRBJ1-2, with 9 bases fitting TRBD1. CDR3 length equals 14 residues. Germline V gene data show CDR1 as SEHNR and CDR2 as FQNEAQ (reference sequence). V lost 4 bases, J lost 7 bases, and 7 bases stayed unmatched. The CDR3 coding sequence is TGTGCCAGCAGCTCCCCCGGGACAGGGACTGGCTACACCTTC. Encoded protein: CASSSPGTGTGYTF.